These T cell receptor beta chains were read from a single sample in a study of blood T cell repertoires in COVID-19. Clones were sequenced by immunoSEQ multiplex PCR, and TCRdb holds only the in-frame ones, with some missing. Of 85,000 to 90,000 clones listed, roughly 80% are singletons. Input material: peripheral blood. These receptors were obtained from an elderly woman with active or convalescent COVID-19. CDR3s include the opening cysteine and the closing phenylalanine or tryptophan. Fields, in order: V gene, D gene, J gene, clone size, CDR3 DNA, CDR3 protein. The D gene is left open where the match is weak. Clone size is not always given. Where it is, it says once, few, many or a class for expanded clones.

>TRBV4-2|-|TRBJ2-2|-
TGTGCCAGCAGCCAAGACCAGGGGAACACCGGGGAGCTGTTTTTT
CASSQDQGNTGELFF
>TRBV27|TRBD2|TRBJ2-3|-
TGTGCCAGCACTACTAGCGGGATGTGGACAGATACGCAGTATTTT
CASTTSGMWTDTQYF
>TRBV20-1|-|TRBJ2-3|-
TGCAGTGCTAGTCGCCCGGGGGTCCCAGATACGCAGTATTTT
CSASRPGVPDTQYF
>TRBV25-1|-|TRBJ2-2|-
TGTGCCAGCAGCGTTGTCGGGGCCGGGGAGCTGTTTTTT
CASSVVGAGELFF
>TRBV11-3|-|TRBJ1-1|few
TGTGCCAGCAGCTTAGATTTTGCAGGGGAAGCTTTCTTT
CASSLDFAGEAFF
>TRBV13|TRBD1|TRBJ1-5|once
TGTGCCAGCAGCCGAGGGTCAGGGGGTAATCAGCCCCAGCATTTT
CASSRGSGGNQPQHF
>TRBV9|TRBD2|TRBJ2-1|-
TGTGCCAGCAGCGTAGCGGGACTAGCTAGCAATGAGCAGTTCTTC
CASSVAGLASNEQFF
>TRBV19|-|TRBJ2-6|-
TGTGCCAGTAGTATAGTTTTCCGAGCCTCTGGGGCCAACGTCCTGACTTTC
CASSIVFRASGANVLTF
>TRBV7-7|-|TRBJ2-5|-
TGTGCTAGCAGCTGGACATTTGGAGAGACCCAGTACTTC
CASSWTFGETQYF
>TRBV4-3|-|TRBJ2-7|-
TGCGCCAGCAGCCAAGATCAGGACAGTTACGAGCAGTACTTC
CASSQDQDSYEQYF
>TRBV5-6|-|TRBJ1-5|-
TGTGCCAGCAGCCACACCCAGGACAGAGGAAGGTACGGCAATCAGCCCCAGCATTTT
CASSHTQDRGRYGNQPQHF
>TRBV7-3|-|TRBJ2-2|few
TGTGCCAGCAGCTTAACGGGAGGCGGGAGGGAGCTGTTTTTT
CASSLTGGGRELFF
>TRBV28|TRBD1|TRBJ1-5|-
TGTGCCAGCAGTCTGGGACAGGGGGGGAATCAGCCCCAGCATTTT
CASSLGQGGNQPQHF
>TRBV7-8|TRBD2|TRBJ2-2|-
TGTGCCAGCAGCTTAGTGACGCTAGCGGGGGATTACACCGGGGAGCTGTTTTTT
CASSLVTLAGDYTGELFF
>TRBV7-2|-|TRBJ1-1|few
TGTGCCAGCAGCTCTGTGTTGTTAGAGACTTTCTTT
CASSSVLLETFF
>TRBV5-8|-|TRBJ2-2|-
TGTGCCAGCAGCCGGGGGGCACGAACCGGGGAGCTGTTTTTT
CASSRGARTGELFF
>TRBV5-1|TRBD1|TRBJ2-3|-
TGCGCCAGCAGCCCAGGGACAGATGATGCCACAGATACGCAGTATTTT
CASSPGTDDATDTQYF
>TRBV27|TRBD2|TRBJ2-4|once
TGTGCCAGCAGCCGCCTAGCGGGGGTCCTAGCCAAAAACATTCAGTACTTC
CASSRLAGVLAKNIQYF